Listed here are 21 T cell receptor beta chains from one sample, sequenced in a study of shared clonotypes between healthy human individuals. Some clones are missing from TCRdb's copy, which holds only in-frame ones; the method was immunoSEQ multiplex PCR. The sample contains a few million clones, approximately 94% of which appear only once. Specimen: naive CD4+ T cells sorted from blood. Subset defined: CD45RA+ positively selected. Receptors were obtained from a young man in good health.

J is TRBJ1-6 and V is TRBV5-1, with 7 bases fitting TRBD1. The CDR3 has 16 residues. Germline loops: CDR1 SGHRS, CDR2 YFSETQ. V lost 0 bases and J lost 7; bases outside the gene matches: 7. The DNA of the CDR3 is TGCGCCAGCAGCTTGGCCTACAGGGGAGACAATTCACCCCTCCACTTT. Translating it yields CASSLAYRGDNSPLHF.

The chain links TRBV7-9 to TRBJ1-5; D is unresolved. Germline loops: CDR1 SEHNR, CDR2 FQNEAQ (reference sequence). The V end was cut by 3 bases, the J end by 5 bases, with 11 bases between. The CDR3 is 14 amino acids. The CDR3 sequence is CASSFEGIDQPQHF. DNA for the CDR3: TGTGCCAGCAGCTTTGAAGGGATCGATCAGCCCCAGCATTTT.

The chain joins TRBV29-1 to TRBJ2-7; D remains ambiguous. Germline V gene lookup returns CDR1 SQVTM and CDR2 ANQGSEA. The CDR3 extends over 12 amino acids. The V and J ends lost 2 bases and 5 bases respectively, with 10 bases between them. Here the CDR3 DNA reads TGCAGCGTTGAACTGGGAATGAACGAGCAGTACTTC. Protein: CSVELGMNEQYF.

The chain combines TRBV10-3 with TRBJ1-1; TRBD1 aligns across 8 bases. Germline V CDR1 and CDR2: ENHRY, SYGVKD. Trimming removed 6 bases from V and 0 bases from J; junction bases left unmatched: 9. There are 16 residues in the CDR3. The CDR3, as DNA: TGTGCCATCAGGACCGGGACAGGAGCTCTGAACACTGAAGCTTTCTTT. Translation gives CAIRTGTGALNTEAFF.

The chain joins TRBV21-1 to TRBJ1-1; the table's D gene call, TRBD1, was not cross checked with the DNA. TRBV21-1 is a pseudogene. This CDR3 has 16 amino acids. The CDR3 nucleotides read TGTGCCAGCAGCAAAGCGACAGGGCCCTTGAACACTGAAGCTTTCTTT. Protein: CASSKATGPLNTEAFF.

In regard to this clone: The junction differs from germline at one of its ends, possibly a read error. The CDR3: CASSLGTVTGQAQHF. As DNA, the CDR3 is TGTGCCAGCAGCTTGGGTACAGTCACCGGTCAGGCCCAGCATTTT. V gene TRBV11-2 combines with J gene TRBJ1-5; the D is unclear. This CDR3 has 15 amino acids. The germline V gene encodes CDR1 SGHAT and CDR2 FQNNGV.

The rearrangement links TRBV12-5 to TRBJ2-7; 10 positions agree with TRBD1. The CDR3 covers 14 residues. Germline V gene lookup returns CDR1 LGHNT and CDR2 FRNRAP. V was pared by 5 bases and J by 4 bases, with 5 bases of the junction left unmatched. For the CDR3, the DNA is TGTGCTAGTGGTCAGGGACAGGGGAGGTACGAGCAGTACTTC. Its translation is CASGQGQGRYEQYF.

This clone has only a few counts. The CDR3 DNA reads TGTGCCAGCAGTCAAGGACAGGGCAATCAGCCCCAGCATTTT. This sequence encodes CASSQGQGNQPQHF. V is TRBV6-5 and J is TRBJ1-5; TRBD1 agrees at 7 bases. Losses at the gene ends were 5 bases for V and 2 bases for J; bases not matched to a gene: 3. The CDR3 is 14 residues long. The germline CDR1 and CDR2 sequences are MNHEY and SVGAGI.

The chain combines TRBV18 with TRBJ2-5; unclear D gene. The germline V gene encodes CDR1 KGHSH and CDR2 LQKENI. This CDR3 contains 15 residues. V lost 0 bases, J lost 0 bases, and 8 bases lay in between. CDR3 DNA sequence: TGTGCCAGCTCACCACCGGCCCAGGACCAAGAGACCCAGTACTTC. Residues: CASSPPAQDQETQYF.

This clone was seen once. The V gene is TRBV6-5, the J gene TRBJ1-4; perhaps TRBD1 as D (5 bases). Trimming took 11 bases from V and 8 from J, leaving 15 bases between them. CDR3 size: 12 residues. Germline V gene lookup returns CDR1 MNHEY and CDR2 SVGAGI. The CDR3 nucleotides read TGTGCCGCGGGGGAGTGGGCCGAAAAACTGTTTTTT. It specifies CAAGEWAEKLFF.

The J gene is TRBJ1-4, the V gene TRBV18; TRBD1 is a possible D gene (5 bases). CDR3 length: 13 residues. The ends were cut back, 6 bases at V and 10 bases at J, with 15 bases in the middle. The germline gives CDR1 KGHSH, CDR2 LQKENI. The CDR3 sequence: CASSRDPDGKLFF. CDR3 DNA: TGTGCCAGCTCCAGGGACCCCGATGGAAAACTGTTTTTT.

DNA for the CDR3: TGTGCCAGCAGGACATCTCCGAACACTGAAGCTTTCTTT. Translated: CASRTSPNTEAFF. The chain carries TRBV28 and TRBJ1-1; no clear D gene. V dropped 6 bases and J dropped 1 base, with 9 bases sitting between them. CDR1 is MDHEN and CDR2 is SYDVKM in the germline V gene. The CDR3 is 13 residues long.

This clone occurred once. The chain employs TRBV27 and TRBJ1-2, with no clear D. The V gene's germline CDR1 is MNHEY and CDR2 SMNVEV (reference sequence). Trimming removed 6 bases from V and 2 bases from J, with 10 bases in between. The CDR3 has 13 residues. Written as DNA, the CDR3 is TGTGCCAGCAGCCGTCCGGGCAACTATGGCTACACCTTC. The encoded protein is CASSRPGNYGYTF.

As concerns this clone: One junction end does not reproduce the germline sequence, and a read error may be involved. The chain uses TRBV9 and TRBJ2-7; D unclear. This CDR3 comprises 14 residues. CDR1 is SGDLS and CDR2 is YYNGEE in the germline V gene. CDR3 loop: CASSVVPTSHEQYF. Here the CDR3 DNA reads TGTGCCAGCAGCGTAGTGCCGACCTCCCACGAGCAGTACTTC.

This clone was observed once. The chain uses TRBV29-1 and TRBJ2-5, with 13 bases fitting TRBD2. Germline loops: CDR1 SQVTM, CDR2 ANQGSEA. The CDR3 length is 15 residues. The J segment lost 6 bases and the V segment lost 2 bases, leaving 6 bases of the junction unmatched. The CDR3, as DNA: TGCAGCGTTGAACCACCGGGACTAGCGGGGAAGACCCAGTACTTC. Amino acids: CSVEPPGLAGKTQYF.

The V gene is TRBV18, the J gene TRBJ2-1; 12 nucleotides agree with TRBD2. The V gene end was trimmed by 2 bases and the J gene end by 1 base; junction bases not matched to a gene: 3. This CDR3 has 17 amino acids. In germline, CDR1 is KGHSH, CDR2 LQKENI. The CDR3 nucleotides read TGTGCCAGCTCACCAATACTAGCGGGGGGTTCCTACAATGAGCAGTTCTTC. As protein: CASSPILAGGSYNEQFF. The variable domain in full, with the rest retrieved from reference TRBV18 and TRBJ2-1, is NAGVMQNPRHLVRRRGQEARLRCSPMKGHSHVYWYRQLPEEGLKFMVYLQKENIIDESGMPKERFSAEFPKEGPSILRIQQVVRGDSAAYFCASSPILAGGSYNEQFFGPGTRLTVL.

This chain links TRBV7-2 with TRBJ2-7; 7 bases align to TRBD2. V was pared by 2 bases and J by 5 bases, with 3 bases of the junction left unmatched. The CDR3 totals 13 residues. Germline V gene sequence: CDR1 SGHTA, CDR2 FQGNSA. This CDR3 is CASSLIRGDEQYF. The CDR3 coding sequence is TGTGCCAGCAGCTTAATTCGGGGGGACGAGCAGTACTTC.

The chain combines TRBV4-1 with TRBJ2-1; TRBD2 might be the D (6 bases). V lost 0 bases and J lost 0, with 12 bases in between. CDR1 and CDR2 from the germline V gene are MGHRA and YSYEKL. The CDR3 spans 17 residues. CDR3 sequence: CASSQDGAGSSYNEQFF. In nucleotides, the CDR3 is TGCGCCAGCAGCCAAGATGGGGCGGGAAGCTCCTACAATGAGCAGTTCTTC.

The chain combines TRBV11-1 with TRBJ2-2, with D uncertain. The CDR3 loop spans 14 amino acids. Trimming cost V 3 bases and J 2 bases, with 7 bases left between them. Germline CDR1 is SGHAT and CDR2 is FQDESV (reference sequence). In DNA form, the CDR3 reads TGTGCCAGCAGCTTGGAAGGAAACACCGGGGAGCTGTTTTTT. Translation: CASSLEGNTGELFF.

The chain employs TRBV28 and TRBJ1-1; D is unresolved. With 10 bases removed from V and 4 bases from J, the gap between germline ends came to 16 bases. Germline V CDR1 and CDR2: MDHEN, SYDVKM. The CDR3 runs 13 residues. CDR3: CATQTGGGTEAFF. The DNA for the CDR3 is TGTGCCACCCAGACGGGAGGTGGCACTGAAGCTTTCTTT.

V usage is TRBV6-5 and J usage is TRBJ1-2; D not resolved. Trimming pared 4 bases from V and 4 bases from J, leaving 10 bases between. This CDR3 is 13 amino acids long. From germline, CDR1 is MNHEY and CDR2 SVGAGI. CDR3 region: CASSFSGAYGYTF. In DNA form, the CDR3 reads TGTGCCAGCAGTTTCTCCGGAGCCTATGGCTACACCTTC.